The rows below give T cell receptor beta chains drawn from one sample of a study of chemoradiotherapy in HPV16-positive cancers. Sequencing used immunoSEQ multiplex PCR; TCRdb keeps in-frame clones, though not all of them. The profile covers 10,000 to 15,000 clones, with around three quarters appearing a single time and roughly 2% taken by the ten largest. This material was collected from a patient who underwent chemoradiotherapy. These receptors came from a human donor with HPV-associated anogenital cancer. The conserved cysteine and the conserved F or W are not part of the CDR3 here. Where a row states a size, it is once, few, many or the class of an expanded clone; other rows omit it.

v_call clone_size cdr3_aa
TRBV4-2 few ASSLRGASHEQY
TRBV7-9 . ASSSFGLAGQY
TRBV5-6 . ASSLNTEAF
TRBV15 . ATSRDRGFAYEQY
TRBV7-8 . ASSLGITDTQY
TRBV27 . ASSYGTGRGGYT
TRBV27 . ASSLYEGHYGYT
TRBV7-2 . ASSALATNEQF
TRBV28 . ASSPGLAGVFNEQF
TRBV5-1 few ASSWTGLGGNEQY
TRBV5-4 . ASRSISQGLSNYGYT
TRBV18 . ASSPSLLGNGELF
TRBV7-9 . ASSAAGWNQPQH
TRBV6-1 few ASSEVQGSPLH
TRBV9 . ASSVGLVGSTDTQY
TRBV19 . ASSIARQNYNQPQH
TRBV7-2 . ASSFMVAGAYEQY
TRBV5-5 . ASSFRGMDRLTDTQY
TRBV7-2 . ASRTEGAGANVLT
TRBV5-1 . ASSRLAGEGETQY
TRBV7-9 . ASSFPIRQGGRTDTQY
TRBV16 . ASSLDRGANVLT
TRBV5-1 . ASNIQTGSPETQY
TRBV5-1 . ASSRTSGGIYEQF
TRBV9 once ASSAFGSSTDTQY
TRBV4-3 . ASSRDREAEAF
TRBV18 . ASSLTGGGPNEKLF
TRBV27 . ASSLGFPVNSPLH
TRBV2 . ASSPEGWGEKLF
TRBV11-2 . ASSSDRGYEQY
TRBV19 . ASSPGLAGRKNIQY
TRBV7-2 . ASSEHNTDTQY
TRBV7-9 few ASSYISTGELF
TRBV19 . ASSIRETQY
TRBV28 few ASSPGQGNYGYT
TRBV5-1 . ASSFFSGLSTDEQF
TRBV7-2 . ASSLAFRSRGYQPQH
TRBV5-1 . ASSPTSGGVTGELF
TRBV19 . ATRQSHRGNTEAF
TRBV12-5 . ASGIAAGADTQY